This T cell receptor beta chain was sequenced during a study of cytomegalovirus exposure and HLA in healthy donors. In the case of this clone: No antigen is known for it.

The PCR used 60 Vbeta and 13 Jbeta primers. Sequenced by immunoSEQ multiplex PCR; TCRdb stores in-frame clones only, minus some. This table holds 190,000 or so clones, around 83% found once. Study observations and caveats: 164 TCR beta chains were listed as cytomegalovirus-associated. An analysis done earlier found most TCR beta V segments productive about 90% or about 30% of the time. Most TCRs appeared rarely, but some public TCRs recurred in many donors.

CDR3 length: 16 residues. CDR1 and CDR2 (germline): MDHEN, SYDVKM. The ends lost 2 bases at V and 7 bases at J; junction bases unmatched: 12. The chain combines TRBV28 with TRBJ2-7; 9 bases align to TRBD2. The source is a man aged 45-65 years in good health and CMV-seronegative. The specimen was PBMCs. CDR3 residues: CASSLGGGRASGEQYF. CDR3 DNA: TGTGCCAGCAGTTTAGGGGGCGGGAGGGCCTCGGGGGAGCAGTACTTC.